This T cell receptor beta chain was observed in a study of blood T cell repertoires in COVID-19. Study overall: COVID-19 samples from acute and convalescent phases originated in the United States, Italy and Spain. The cDNA or gDNA used as material had been derived from T cells, B-cell-depleted T cells, or PBMCs.

Germline CDR1 is SGHVS and CDR2 is FQNEAQ. Trimming shortened V by 2 bases and J by 8 bases, and 7 bases separated the two germline ends. This CDR3 region has 12 residues. In the study's own analysis: Counts of nucleated cells, estimated from reference gene primer amplification, were obtained. The protocol was immunoSEQ multiplex PCR, while the TCRdb copy is restricted to in-frame clones and leaves out a portion. That table furnishes V, J and clone size, whereas the DNA furnished D and trimming. The sample has about 120,000 clones, over 75% seen once. This sequence joins TRBV7-8 and TRBJ2-1, with a possible D match to TRBD1 (6 bases). Specimen: peripheral blood. The receptor's source is a man aged 55 to 70 with acute or convalescent COVID-19. This chain's CDR3 is CASSLNRDEQFF. DNA of the CDR3: TGTGCCAGCAGCTTAAACAGGGATGAGCAGTTCTTC.